This entry lists 13 T cell receptor beta chains sequenced from one sample in a study of monozygotic twins with inflammatory bowel disease. TCRdb re-called the 5' RACE reads; one entry per CDR3 protein, DNA not given. The table for this sample gives 70,000 to 95,000 distinct CDR3 sequences. The sequencing sample was made of blood. These receptors were taken from a human donor with ulcerative colitis or Crohn's disease, or a healthy co-twin of an affected twin (not recorded which).

The V call is TRBV3-1, the J call TRBJ1-6. Germline V gives CDR1 LGHDT, CDR2 YNNKEL (reference sequence). The CDR3 length is 14 residues. The chain's CDR3 is CASSPMTYNSPLHF.

CDR3 residues: CASSYYRGQETQYF. This chain uses TRBV7-6 with TRBJ2-5; TCRdb gives TRBD1 as the D gene, but with no DNA this cannot be confirmed. Germline V gene data show CDR1 as SGHVS and CDR2 as FNYEAQ. CDR3 size: 14 residues.

This chain joins TRBV11-2 and TRBJ2-2; TCRdb's D call of TRBD1 is untestable without DNA. The CDR3 has 15 residues. The germline V gene encodes CDR1 SGHAT and CDR2 FQNNGV. The CDR3 is CASSFASGTGRELFF.

The V gene is TRBV5-5, the J gene TRBJ2-3. The germline CDR1 and CDR2 sequences are SGHKS and YYEKEE (reference sequence). This CDR3 has 12 amino acids. The chain's CDR3 is CASSLEGDTQYF.

V usage is TRBV7-9 and J usage is TRBJ2-1; TCRdb designates TRBD1, a call that cannot be tested without DNA. The length of the CDR3 is 14 residues. Per the germline V gene, CDR1 is SEHNR and CDR2 is FQNEAQ (reference sequence). The chain's CDR3 is CASSLSGGHNEQFF. Supplemented by reference TRBV7-9 and TRBJ2-1, the full variable domain reads DTGVSQNPRHKITKRGQNVTFRCDPISEHNRLYWYRQTLGQGPEFLTYFQNEAQLEKSRLLSDRFSAERPKGSFSTLEIQRTEQGDSAMYLCASSLSGGHNEQFFGPGTRLTVL.

This rearrangement joins TRBV20-1 to TRBJ2-5; the TCRdb D gene call, TRBD1, has no DNA to confirm it. The CDR3 totals 13 residues. The germline V gene has CDR1 DFQATT and CDR2 SNEGSKA (reference sequence). The CDR3 loop is CSAHGQGGETQYF.

The rearrangement uses TRBV2 and TRBJ2-3; TCRdb outputs TRBD2, but without DNA this stays unchecked. Germline V lookup: CDR1 SNHLY, CDR2 FYNNEI. The CDR3 is 13 residues long. The CDR3: CASRVLEEDTQYF.

J is TRBJ1-3 and V is TRBV12-3 or TRBV12-4; with no DNA, the TCRdb D assignment of TRBD1 cannot be verified. The CDR3 is 16 amino acids. The CDR3 sequence: CASSSQGQGSGNTIYF.

The chain recombines TRBV5-1 with TRBJ1-6. Germline V CDR1 and CDR2: SGHRS, YFSETQ. The CDR3 runs to 14 residues. CDR3: CASSLVPENSPLHF.

This chain links TRBV6-2 or TRBV6-3 with TRBJ2-6; lacking DNA, the TRBD1 call made by TCRdb goes unchecked. CDR3 length: 20 residues. From germline, CDR1 is MNHEY and CDR2 SVGEGT. CDR3: CASSYWNPGQGAPGANVLTF.

The chain carries TRBV12-3 or TRBV12-4 and TRBJ1-2; the TCRdb D gene call, TRBD1, has no DNA to confirm it. The CDR3 runs 17 residues. The CDR3 sequence: CASSPTTTGAADYGYTF.

The rearrangement joins TRBV5-1 to TRBJ2-2; TCRdb proposes TRBD1, but this gene call is untestable without DNA. Looked up from germline, CDR1 is SGHRS and CDR2 is YFSETQ. The CDR3 consists of 15 residues. The CDR3 protein is CASSLGQTGTGELFF.

The J gene is TRBJ1-6, the V gene TRBV27. CDR3 length: 14 residues. The germline V gene encodes CDR1 MNHEY and CDR2 SMNVEV (reference sequence). This chain's CDR3 is CASRPAEYNSPLHF.